This TCR beta chain stems from a study of T cell changes during pregnancy in multiple sclerosis. TCRdb's table, derived via immunoSEQ multiplex PCR, lists solely in-frame clones and lacks some. The table shows around 95,000 clones, with 92% occurring only once. The V gene end was trimmed by 6 bases and the J gene end by 7 bases; junction bases not matched to a gene: 11. This CDR3 is 15 amino acids long. The germline V gene encodes CDR1 MNHNY and CDR2 SVGAGI (reference sequence). The chain uses TRBV6-6 and TRBJ2-1; 8 bases fit TRBD2. Sequenced here: peripheral blood, sampled after pregnancy. This receptor was taken from a female donor with multiple sclerosis, enrolled in a pregnancy study. The DNA of the CDR3 is TGTGCCAGCAGGGGCCGGGGCGGGGGGAGGAATGAGCAGTTCTTC. This encodes CASRGRGGGRNEQFF.